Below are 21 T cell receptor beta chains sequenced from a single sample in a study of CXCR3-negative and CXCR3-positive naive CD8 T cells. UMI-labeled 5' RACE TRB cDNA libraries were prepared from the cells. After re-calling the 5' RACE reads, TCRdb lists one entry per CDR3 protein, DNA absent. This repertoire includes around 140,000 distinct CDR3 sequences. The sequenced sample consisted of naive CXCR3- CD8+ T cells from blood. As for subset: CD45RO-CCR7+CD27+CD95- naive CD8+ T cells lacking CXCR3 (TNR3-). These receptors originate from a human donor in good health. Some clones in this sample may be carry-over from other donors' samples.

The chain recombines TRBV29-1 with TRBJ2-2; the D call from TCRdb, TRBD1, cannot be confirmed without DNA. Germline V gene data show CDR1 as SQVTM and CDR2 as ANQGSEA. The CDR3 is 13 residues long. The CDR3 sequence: CSVGGLGAGELFF.

The CDR3 sequence is CASSLVHRDRLNQPQHF. The chain recombines TRBV5-1 with TRBJ1-5; TCRdb designates TRBD1, a call that cannot be tested without DNA. Looked up from germline, CDR1 is SGHRS and CDR2 is YFSETQ. The CDR3 sequence is 17 residues long.

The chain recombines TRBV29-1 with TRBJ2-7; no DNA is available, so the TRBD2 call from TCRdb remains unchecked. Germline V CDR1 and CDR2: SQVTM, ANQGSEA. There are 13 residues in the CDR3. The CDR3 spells CSVVGLESYEQYF.

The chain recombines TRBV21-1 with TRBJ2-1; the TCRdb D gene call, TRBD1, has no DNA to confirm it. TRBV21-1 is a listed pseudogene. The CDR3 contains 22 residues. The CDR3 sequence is CASSNRRDRGSLQRSSYNEQFF.

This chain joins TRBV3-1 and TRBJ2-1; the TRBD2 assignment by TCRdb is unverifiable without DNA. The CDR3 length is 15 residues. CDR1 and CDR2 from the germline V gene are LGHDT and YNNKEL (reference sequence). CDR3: CASSLSGLASNEQFF.

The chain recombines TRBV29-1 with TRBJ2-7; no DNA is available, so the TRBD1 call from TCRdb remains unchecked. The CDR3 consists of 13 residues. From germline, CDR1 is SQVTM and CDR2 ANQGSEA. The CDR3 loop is CSAVTGGGYEQYF.

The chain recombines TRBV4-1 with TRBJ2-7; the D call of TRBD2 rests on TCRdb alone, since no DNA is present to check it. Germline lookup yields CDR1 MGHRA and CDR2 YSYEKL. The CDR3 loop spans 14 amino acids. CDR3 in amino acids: CASSSMLAAREQYF.

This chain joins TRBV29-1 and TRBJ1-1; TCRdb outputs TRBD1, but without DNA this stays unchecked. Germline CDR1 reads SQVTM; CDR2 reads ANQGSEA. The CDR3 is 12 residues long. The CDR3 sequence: CSVGQENTEAFF.

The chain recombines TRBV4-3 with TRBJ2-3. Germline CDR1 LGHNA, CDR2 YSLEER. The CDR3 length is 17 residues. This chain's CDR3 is CASSQVDYLSYTDTQYF.

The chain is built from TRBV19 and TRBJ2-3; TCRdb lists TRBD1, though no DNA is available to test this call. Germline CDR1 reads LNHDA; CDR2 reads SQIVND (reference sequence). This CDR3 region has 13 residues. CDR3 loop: CASSMSRGDTQYF.

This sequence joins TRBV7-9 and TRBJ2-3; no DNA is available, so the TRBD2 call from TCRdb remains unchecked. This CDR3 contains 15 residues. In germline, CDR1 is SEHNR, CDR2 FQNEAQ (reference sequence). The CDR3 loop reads CASSLADGGGDTQYF.

The CDR3 region is CASSARTGVDYEQYF. The V and J genes are TRBV9 and TRBJ2-7; checking the TCRdb D call of TRBD1 is not possible without DNA. Germline values: CDR1 SGDLS, CDR2 YYNGEE. The CDR3 runs 15 residues.

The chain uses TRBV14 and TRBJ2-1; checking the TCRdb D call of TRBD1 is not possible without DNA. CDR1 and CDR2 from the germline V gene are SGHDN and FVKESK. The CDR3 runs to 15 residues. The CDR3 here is CASSQEGATYNEQFF.

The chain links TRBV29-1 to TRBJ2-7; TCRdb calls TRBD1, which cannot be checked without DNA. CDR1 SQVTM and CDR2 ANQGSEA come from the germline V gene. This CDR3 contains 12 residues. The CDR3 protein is CSARDSSYEQYF.

CDR3: CASTFRRTQWEQPQHF. The chain recombines TRBV2 with TRBJ1-5. The CDR3 extends over 16 amino acids. Germline CDR1 SNHLY, CDR2 FYNNEI.

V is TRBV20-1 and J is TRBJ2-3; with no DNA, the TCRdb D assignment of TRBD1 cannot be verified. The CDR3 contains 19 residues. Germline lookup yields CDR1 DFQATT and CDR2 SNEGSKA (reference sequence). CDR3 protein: CSARDFSGGAVDPPDTQYF.

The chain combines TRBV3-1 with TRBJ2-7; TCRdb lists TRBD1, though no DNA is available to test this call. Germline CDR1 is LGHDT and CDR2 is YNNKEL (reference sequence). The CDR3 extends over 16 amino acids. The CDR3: CASSPSRAGGIYEQYF.

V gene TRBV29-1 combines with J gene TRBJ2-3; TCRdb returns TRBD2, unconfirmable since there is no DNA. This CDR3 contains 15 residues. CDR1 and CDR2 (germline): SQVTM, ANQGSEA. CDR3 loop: CSVAGTSGGADTQYF.

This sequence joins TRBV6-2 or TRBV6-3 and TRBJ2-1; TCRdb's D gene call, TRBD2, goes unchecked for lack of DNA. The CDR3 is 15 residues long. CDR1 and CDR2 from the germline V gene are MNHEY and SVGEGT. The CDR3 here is CASSPPSGGYNEQFF.

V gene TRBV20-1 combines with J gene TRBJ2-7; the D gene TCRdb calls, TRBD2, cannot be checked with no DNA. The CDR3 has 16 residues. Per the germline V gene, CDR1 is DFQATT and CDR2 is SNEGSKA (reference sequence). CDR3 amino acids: CSASRSGGASRHEQYF.

CDR3 amino acids: CASRPTSGSYNEQFF. The chain uses TRBV6-5 and TRBJ2-1; TCRdb reports TRBD2, a call that lacks DNA to check it against. The CDR3 totals 15 residues. Germline V CDR1 and CDR2: MNHEY, SVGAGI.